The 9 T cell receptor beta chains below come from one sample, sequenced in a study of T cell repertoires in cytomegalovirus infection. A single record per CDR3 protein comes from TCRdb applying MiXCR to the reads. The sample lists hundreds of thousands of distinct CDR3 sequences, about 39% occurring once. No antigens are known for them. Source: cultured PBMCs, taken from culture after CMV antigen stimulation. Every receptor here comes from a human donor in good health (CMV status not recorded). Some clones in this sample may be carry-over from other donors' samples.

V gene TRBV6-2 or TRBV6-3 combines with J gene TRBJ2-1, with a weak D call TRBD2 (5 bases). This CDR3 is 12 amino acids long. V lost 7 bases and J 9 bases, leaving 13 bases between the germline ends. Germline loops: CDR1 MNHEY, CDR2 SVGEGT. This CDR3 is CASTDYLVEQFF. CDR3 DNA: TGTGCCAGCACCGACTACCTGGTTGAGCAGTTCTTC.

This sequence joins TRBV12-3 or TRBV12-4 and TRBJ2-2; 8 bases align to TRBD1. Trimming removed 9 bases from V and 4 bases from J; junction bases left unmatched: 10. The CDR3 runs to 15 residues. CDR3 nucleotide sequence: TGTGCCAGTCTGACAGGGGCGGTGGGCACCGGGGAGCTGTTTTTT. Amino acid sequence: CASLTGAVGTGELFF.

The chain employs TRBV7-2 and TRBJ2-7; D perhaps matches TRBD2 (6 bases). The CDR3 has 15 residues. Trimming took 5 bases from V and 4 from J, leaving 18 bases between them. Germline CDR1 is SGHTA and CDR2 is FQGNSA. The CDR3 protein is CASSPYRTGVYEQYF. In DNA, the CDR3 is TGTGCCAGCAGCCCCTATAGGACGGGGGTATACGAGCAGTACTTC.

This clonotype was detected a few times. The chain employs TRBV6-5 and TRBJ2-1, with TRBD2 identical over 10 bases. V shed 8 bases and J 1 base; nucleotides not matched to a gene: 5. Germline values: CDR1 MNHEY, CDR2 SVGAGI. This CDR3 has 15 residues. Here the CDR3 reads CASRLAGGSYNEQFF. CDR3 nucleotide sequence: TGTGCCAGCCGACTAGCGGGCGGTTCCTACAATGAGCAGTTCTTC.

The chain is built from TRBV4-2 and TRBJ2-1, with D maybe TRBD2 (6 bases). V lost 0 bases and J lost 8, with 14 bases in between. Germline V gene data show CDR1 as LGHNA and CDR2 as YNFKEQ. The CDR3 runs to 15 residues. The CDR3 is CASSQDAGTGDEQFF. The CDR3 DNA reads as TGTGCCAGCAGCCAAGATGCGGGAACTGGAGATGAGCAGTTCTTC.

On this clonotype: Sequence at one end of the junction differs from germline and may be a read error. The chain links TRBV7-6 to TRBJ2-5, with D possibly being TRBD1 (6 bases). The germline V gene has CDR1 SGHVS and CDR2 FNYEAQ. The length of the CDR3 is 17 residues. CDR3 protein: CASSFEPGTPATETLYF. CDR3 coding DNA: TGTGCCAGCAGCTTCGAACCCGGGACACCCGCTACGGAGACCCTGTACTTC.

This chain connects TRBV6-2 or TRBV6-3 to TRBJ2-7, with D hard to call. CDR3 size: 11 residues. V dropped 7 bases and J dropped 6 bases, with 10 bases sitting between them. Per the germline V gene, CDR1 is MNHEY and CDR2 is SVGEGT. CDR3 sequence: CASTDVFEQYF. As DNA, the CDR3 is TGTGCCAGCACCGACGTCTTCGAGCAGTACTTC.

This clonotype was detected a few times. The chain combines TRBV7-8 with TRBJ1-5, with no clear D. CDR3 length equals 16 residues. V lost 3 bases, J lost 1 base, and 13 bases lay in between. CDR1 and CDR2 from the germline V gene are SGHVS and FQNEAQ. The DNA of the CDR3 is TGTGCCAGCAGCTTTCTCCCTTTAGGGAGCAATCAGCCCCAGCATTTT. This encodes CASSFLPLGSNQPQHF.

The rearrangement links TRBV4-1 to TRBJ2-1, with 10 bases that match TRBD2. There are 20 residues in the CDR3. Germline-derived CDR1 and CDR2 are MGHRA and YSYEKL. The ends lost 0 bases at V and 0 bases at J; junction bases unmatched: 11. For the CDR3, the DNA is TGCGCCAGCAGCCAAGATGATACTAGCGGGACACTTTTCTCCTACAATGAGCAGTTCTTC. Residues: CASSQDDTSGTLFSYNEQFF.